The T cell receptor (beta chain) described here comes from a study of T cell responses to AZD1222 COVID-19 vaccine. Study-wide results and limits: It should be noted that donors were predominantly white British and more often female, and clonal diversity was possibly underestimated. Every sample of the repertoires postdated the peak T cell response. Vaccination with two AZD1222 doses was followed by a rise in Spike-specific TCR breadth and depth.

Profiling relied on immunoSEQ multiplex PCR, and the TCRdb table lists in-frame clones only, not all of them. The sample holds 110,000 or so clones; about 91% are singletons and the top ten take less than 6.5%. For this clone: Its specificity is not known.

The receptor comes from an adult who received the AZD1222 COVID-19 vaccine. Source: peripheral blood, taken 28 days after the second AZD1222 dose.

The CDR3 reads CASSLGWGGGTEAFF. The DNA of the CDR3 is TGTGCCAGCAGCCTTGGTTGGGGCGGAGGCACTGAAGCTTTCTTT. The rearrangement links TRBV5-8 to TRBJ1-1; TRBD1 might be the D (5 bases). The germline V gene encodes CDR1 SGHTS and CDR2 YDEGEE. The CDR3 has 15 amino acids. The ends were cut back, 4 bases at V and 4 bases at J, with 17 bases in the middle.